The 30 T cell receptor beta chains given below trace back to one sample, sequenced in a study of shared clonotypes between healthy human individuals. Generated by immunoSEQ multiplex PCR, the TCRdb table keeps only in-frame clones and is missing some. This sample carries 450,000 to 500,000 clones, 81% of them seen once, and the ten largest clones take more than 9.5%. The source material was PBMCs. These receptors were collected from a woman aged 35 to 49 in good health. Some clones in this sample may be carry-over from other donors' samples.

J is TRBJ2-1 and V is TRBV6-6; TRBD1 matches 7 bases. CDR1 and CDR2 (germline): MNHNY, SVGAGI (reference sequence). Losses at the gene ends were 6 bases for V and 7 bases for J; bases not matched to a gene: 9. This CDR3 contains 14 residues. CDR3 coding DNA: TGTGCCAGCAGACCCGGACAGGAGAGGAATGAGCAGTTCTTC. It codes for CASRPGQERNEQFF.

The table lists this clone with many counts. The same CDR3 is also encoded by other DNA sequences in this sample. The chain links TRBV28 to TRBJ2-7; D unclear. This CDR3 is 13 amino acids long. Looked up from germline, CDR1 is MDHEN and CDR2 is SYDVKM. Trimming shortened V by 4 bases and J by 0 bases, and 7 bases separated the two germline ends. The chain's CDR3 is CASSSPSSYEQYF. As DNA, the CDR3 is TGTGCCAGCAGTTCCCCCAGCTCCTACGAGCAGTACTTC.

V and J are TRBV14 and TRBJ2-5; D is ambiguous. The germline CDR1 and CDR2 sequences are SGHDN and FVKESK. V lost 2 bases, J lost 1 base, and 5 bases lay in between. This CDR3 has 13 residues. In DNA, the CDR3 is TGTGCCAGCAGCCAATTTCTCCAAGAGACCCAGTACTTC. This gives the protein CASSQFLQETQYF.

The V call is TRBV6-5, the J call TRBJ1-2; TRBD1 matches at 7 bases. Germline CDR1 is MNHEY and CDR2 is SVGAGI. CDR3 length: 13 residues. After removal of 0 bases from V and 13 bases from J, the junction contained 8 bases not matched to a gene. CDR3 sequence (DNA): TGTGCCAGCAGTTACTCATACAGGGGATTCTCCACCTTC. Protein product: CASSYSYRGFSTF.

This chain uses TRBV28 with TRBJ1-2; no firm D call. Looked up from germline, CDR1 is MDHEN and CDR2 is SYDVKM. The CDR3 spans 11 residues. The V end lost 5 bases, the J end lost 5 bases, and 6 bases lay between the germline ends. In DNA, the CDR3 is TGTGCCAGCAGTCGGGTGTATGGCTACACCTTC. This codes for CASSRVYGYTF.

V usage is TRBV7-9 and J usage is TRBJ2-7; TRBD2 might be the D (5 bases). Germline CDR1 reads SEHNR; CDR2 reads FQNEAQ (reference sequence). With 5 bases removed from V and 1 base from J, the gap between germline ends came to 15 bases. This CDR3 has 15 residues. The CDR3 region has the DNA TGTGCCAGCAGCCCGAGCGGTCCAGGATCCTACGAGCAGTACTTC. Its protein is CASSPSGPGSYEQYF.

This rearrangement joins TRBV28 to TRBJ2-7; 7 nucleotides align to TRBD2. Germline V gives CDR1 MDHEN, CDR2 SYDVKM. This CDR3 comprises 12 residues. Trimming removed 4 bases from V and 7 bases from J; junction bases left unmatched: 4. This CDR3 is CASSSWTREQYF. The CDR3 DNA reads TGTGCCAGCAGTTCCTGGACTAGAGAGCAGTACTTC.

Of note for this clone: A far larger clone is only one base removed, so a read error is likely. Other nucleotide sequences from this sample produce the same CDR3. The rearrangement joins TRBV2 to TRBJ1-4; D is uncertain. Germline loops: CDR1 SNHLY, CDR2 FYNNEI. There are 11 residues in the CDR3. The CDR3 spells CASSDNEKLFF. The CDR3 DNA is TGTGCCAGCAGTGACAATGAAAAACTATTTTTT.

This clone occurred a few times. This rearrangement joins TRBV21-1 to TRBJ1-4. TRBV21-1 is recorded as a pseudogene. The CDR3 spans 19 residues. This CDR3 is CASSKSEDKRRAANEKLFF. The DNA of the CDR3 is TGTGCCAGCAGCAAATCGGAAGACAAGAGACGGGCAGCTAATGAAAAACTGTTTTTT.

This chain uses TRBV11-2 with TRBJ2-5; perhaps TRBD2 as D (5 bases). Germline CDR1 SGHAT, CDR2 FQNNGV. Trimming pared 5 bases from V and 2 bases from J, leaving 12 bases between. The CDR3 extends over 14 amino acids. This CDR3 reads CASSVTSWQETQYF. The CDR3 DNA reads TGTGCCAGCAGCGTAACTAGTTGGCAAGAGACCCAGTACTTC. Looking up the rest from reference TRBV11-2 and TRBJ2-5 gives the full variable domain: EAGVAQSPRYKIIEKRQSVAFWCNPISGHATLYWYQQILGQGPKLLIQFQNNGVVDDSQLPKDRFSAERLKGVDSTLKIQPAKLEDSAVYLCASSVTSWQETQYFGPGTRLLVL.

The gene calls are TRBV7-9 and TRBJ2-7; D uncertain. The J call is in doubt because the DNA end fits TRBJ2-1 better. The CDR3 is 14 residues long. Germline-derived CDR1 and CDR2 are SEHNR and FQNEAQ (reference sequence). The CDR3 nucleotides read TGTGCCAGCAGCTTGGCCTCGTCGGGCAATGAGCAGTTCTTC. The encoded protein is CASSLASSGNEQFF.

The CDR3 protein is CASSPGTRRNTGELFF. The CDR3 DNA is TGTGCCAGCAGCCCCGGGACGCGCCGAAACACCGGGGAGCTGTTTTTT. The rearrangement uses TRBV7-6 and TRBJ2-2; D is perhaps TRBD1 or TRBD2 (5 bases each). This CDR3 has 16 residues. Germline V gives CDR1 SGHVS, CDR2 FNYEAQ. V lost 5 bases and J 2 bases, leaving 15 bases between the germline ends.

Points on this clone: The likely explanation is a read error, given a far larger clone one base away. This likely comes from a read error, as the CDR3 has no conserved phenylalanine or tryptophan at its end. The chain employs TRBV28 and TRBJ1-5; 9 bases fit TRBD1. J was trimmed by 1 base and V by 2 bases; bases with no gene match: 12. The V gene's germline CDR1 is MDHEN and CDR2 SYDVKM. The CDR3 runs to 19 residues. This CDR3 is CASSLLWTGASRSNQPQHL. CDR3 nucleotide sequence: TGTGCCAGCAGTTTACTTTGGACAGGGGCGAGTAGGAGCAATCAGCCCCAGCATCTT.

As concerns this clone: The likely explanation is a read error, given a far larger clone one base away. The chain carries TRBV7-9 and TRBJ2-5; D might be TRBD2 (5 bases). Germline lookup yields CDR1 SEHNR and CDR2 FQNEAQ (reference sequence). The CDR3 loop spans 13 amino acids. DNA for the CDR3: TGTGCCAGCAACCAGGCCGGGGAAGAGACCCAGCACTTC. Translation gives CASNQAGEETQHF.

V usage is TRBV10-1 and J usage is TRBJ2-7; 7 nucleotides match TRBD2. Losses at the gene ends were 5 bases for V and 2 bases for J; bases not matched to a gene: 9. Germline CDR1 and CDR2: WNHNN and SYGVQD (reference sequence). CDR3 size: 15 residues. The CDR3 is CASSPREGTTYEQYF. The CDR3 DNA sequence: TGCGCCAGCAGTCCCAGGGAAGGGACTACCTACGAGCAGTACTTC.

The chain links TRBV11-2 to TRBJ2-7; 13 nucleotides match TRBD2. Trimming cost V 4 bases and J 11 bases; bases outside gene matches: 2. The germline V gene has CDR1 SGHAT and CDR2 FQNNGV. The CDR3 covers 12 residues. CDR3 in DNA: TGTGCCAGCAGCTCTGGGACTAGCGGGGAGTACTTC. This sequence encodes CASSSGTSGEYF.

The chain uses TRBV2 and TRBJ2-1; TRBD1 aligns across 9 bases. Germline loops: CDR1 SNHLY, CDR2 FYNNEI. The CDR3 extends over 16 amino acids. The V and J ends lost 7 bases and 4 bases, in that order; junction bases with no gene match: 11. CDR3 sequence: CASKREGQGSYNEQFF. The CDR3 coding sequence is TGTGCCAGCAAGCGAGAGGGACAGGGCTCTTACAATGAGCAGTTCTTC.

Note on this clone: This likely reflects a read error, since a far larger clone is one base away. The V call is TRBV5-1, the J call TRBJ1-4; 8 bases fit TRBD1. Per the germline V gene, CDR1 is SGHRS and CDR2 is YFSETQ. There are 15 residues in the CDR3. The CDR3 loop is CSSSHDGQGQLKLFF. In nucleotides, the CDR3 is TGCTCCAGCAGCCACGATGGACAGGGCCAATTGAAACTGTTTTTT.

The rearrangement uses TRBV25-1 and TRBJ2-1; possibly TRBD2 for D (5 bases). Deletions cut 3 bases from V and 1 base from J, with 13 bases between. The CDR3 consists of 16 residues. Germline V gene data show CDR1 as MGHDK and CDR2 as SYGVNS. CDR3 in DNA: TGTGCCAGCAGTGAGTGGGGAAGGGAGTCCTACAATGAGCAGTTCTTC. Translating gives CASSEWGRESYNEQFF.

The rearrangement links TRBV30 to TRBJ2-3, with D possibly TRBD1 on 5 matching bases. V lost 7 bases and J 8 bases, leaving 19 bases between the germline ends. Per the germline V gene, CDR1 is GTSNPN and CDR2 is SVGIG (reference sequence). There are 13 residues in the CDR3. This CDR3 reads CAYDIRQQGTQYF. The DNA for the CDR3 is TGTGCCTATGACATACGGCAGCAGGGTACGCAGTATTTT. Complete variable domain (other parts from reference TRBV30 and TRBJ2-3): SQTIHQWPATLVQPVGSPLSLECTVEGTSNPNLYWYRQAAGRGLQLLFYSVGIGQISSEVPQNLSASRPQDRQFILSSKKLLLSDSGFYLCAYDIRQQGTQYFGPGTRLTVL.

V gene TRBV5-5 combines with J gene TRBJ1-4; unclear D gene. There are 14 residues in the CDR3. Germline V gene sequence: CDR1 SGHKS, CDR2 YYEKEE (reference sequence). Trimming cost V 7 bases and J 0 bases, with 10 bases left between them. The CDR3 DNA reads TGTGCCAGCGCCCCCTTTACAACTAATGAAAAACTGTTTTTT. It is translated as CASAPFTTNEKLFF.

The chain joins TRBV5-8 to TRBJ2-6; D not certain. Trimming took off 0 bases at V and 0 bases at J, with 13 bases between the two ends. The length of the CDR3 is 18 residues. Germline loops: CDR1 SGHTS, CDR2 YDEGEE. CDR3 sequence reads: CASSLVVGRRSGANVLTF. In nucleotides, the CDR3 is TGTGCCAGCAGCTTGGTTGTAGGACGTCGCTCTGGGGCCAACGTCCTGACTTTC.

The V call is TRBV7-8, the J call TRBJ1-1, with D unclear. Germline-derived CDR1 and CDR2 are SGHVS and FQNEAQ. The CDR3 is made up of 15 amino acids. The V gene lost 3 bases and the J gene lost 3 bases, with 14 bases spanning the gap. CDR3 nucleotides: TGTGCCAGCAGCTTCCGGATCGAATGGGACACTGAAGCTTTCTTT. Translated: CASSFRIEWDTEAFF.

The chain joins TRBV4-3 to TRBJ2-3; D is unresolved. CDR3 size: 13 residues. CDR1 is LGHNA, CDR2 YSLEER, per germline. V was shortened by 0 bases and J by 6 bases, with 7 bases between the two germline ends. This CDR3 is CASSQEQADTQYF. CDR3 DNA sequence: TGCGCCAGCAGCCAAGAGCAGGCGGATACGCAGTATTTT.

This clone was counted once. A far more abundant clone sits one base away, making this likely a read error. Other DNA variants within this sample encode the same CDR3. This chain joins TRBV29-1 and TRBJ1-2; 7 nucleotides align to TRBD1. There are 14 residues in the CDR3. Per germline, CDR1 SQVTM and CDR2 ANQGSEA. Here the CDR3 reads CSVPEEDRSYGYTF. CDR3 nucleotide sequence: TGCAGCGTTCCAGAGGAGGACAGGTCCTATGGCTACACCTTT.

As for this clone: This may arise from a read error, as a much more abundant clone is one base away. This sample also contains other DNA sequences that code for the same CDR3. V is TRBV15 and J is TRBJ1-3; no clear D gene. This CDR3 has 16 residues. Trimming left V 0 bases short and J 0 bases short, with 9 bases between. Per the germline V gene, CDR1 is LNHNV and CDR2 is YYDKDF (reference sequence). CDR3 in DNA: TGTGCCACCAGCAGAGATCCGGGAAACTCTGGAAACACCATATATTTT. Protein sequence: CATSRDPGNSGNTIYF.

The chain employs TRBV28 and TRBJ2-7; a weak D match, TRBD2 (6 bases). Germline CDR1 MDHEN, CDR2 SYDVKM. The CDR3 sequence is 13 residues long. V was shortened by 8 bases and J by 7 bases, with 18 bases between the two germline ends. The CDR3 region has the DNA TGTGCCAGCGATGGAAACGGGAGCGGGGAGCAGTACTTC. This sequence encodes CASDGNGSGEQYF.

V gene TRBV7-9 combines with J gene TRBJ2-5; possible D gene TRBD1, 5 bases. The CDR3 has 15 residues. Germline V gives CDR1 SEHNR, CDR2 FQNEAQ (reference sequence). With 5 bases removed from V and 1 base from J, the gap between germline ends came to 14 bases. CDR3 sequence reads: CASSPSIGAQETQYF. The CDR3 DNA reads as TGTGCCAGCAGCCCCTCGATAGGGGCCCAAGAGACCCAGTACTTC.

Concerning this clone itself: A much larger clone is a single base away; this may be a read error. The gene calls are TRBV19 and TRBJ2-7; 15 bases agree with TRBD2. The J segment lost 6 bases and the V segment lost 3 bases, leaving 3 bases of the junction unmatched. CDR1 and CDR2 (germline): LNHDA, SQIVND (reference sequence). This CDR3 contains 15 residues. In DNA form, the CDR3 reads TGTGCCAGTAGTATCCCGGGACTAGCGGGAGGCGAGCAGTACTTC. Translation gives CASSIPGLAGGEQYF.

The chain is built from TRBV29-1 and TRBJ2-1; either TRBD1 or TRBD2 may supply D (5 bases each). The germline gives CDR1 SQVTM, CDR2 ANQGSEA. The CDR3 is 14 residues long. The germline V and J ends were trimmed by 7 bases and 0 bases, with 13 bases remaining between them. DNA for the CDR3: TGCAGCGAAGGGACCGCGGGCTCCTACAATGAGCAGTTCTTC. This gives the protein CSEGTAGSYNEQFF.